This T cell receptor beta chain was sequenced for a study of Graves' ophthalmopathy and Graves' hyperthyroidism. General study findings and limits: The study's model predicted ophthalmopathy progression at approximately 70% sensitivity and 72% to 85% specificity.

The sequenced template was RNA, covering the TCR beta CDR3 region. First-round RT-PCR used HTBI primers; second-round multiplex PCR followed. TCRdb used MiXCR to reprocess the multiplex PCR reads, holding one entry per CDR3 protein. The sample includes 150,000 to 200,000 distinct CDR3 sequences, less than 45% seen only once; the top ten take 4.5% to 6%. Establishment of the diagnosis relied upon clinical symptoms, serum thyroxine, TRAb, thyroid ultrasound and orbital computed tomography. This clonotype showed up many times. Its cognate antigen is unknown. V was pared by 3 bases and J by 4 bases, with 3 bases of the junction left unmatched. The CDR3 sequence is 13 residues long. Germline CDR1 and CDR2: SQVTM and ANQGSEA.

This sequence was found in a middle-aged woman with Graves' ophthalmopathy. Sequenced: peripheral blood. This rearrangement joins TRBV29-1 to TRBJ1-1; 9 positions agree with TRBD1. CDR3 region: CSVEGQGGTEAFF. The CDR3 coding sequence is TGCAGCGTTGAGGGACAGGGAGGCACTGAAGCTTTCTTT.